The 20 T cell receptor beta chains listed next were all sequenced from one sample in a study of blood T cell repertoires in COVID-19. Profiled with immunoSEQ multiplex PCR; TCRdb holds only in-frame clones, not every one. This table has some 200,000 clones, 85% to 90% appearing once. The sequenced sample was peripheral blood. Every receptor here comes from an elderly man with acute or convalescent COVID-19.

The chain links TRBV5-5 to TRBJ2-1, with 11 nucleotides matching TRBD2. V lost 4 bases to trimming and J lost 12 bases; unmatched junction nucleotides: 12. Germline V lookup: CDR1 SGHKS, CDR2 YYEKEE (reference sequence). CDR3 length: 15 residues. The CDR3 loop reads CASSPGLADTMRQFF. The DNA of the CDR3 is TGTGCCAGCAGCCCGGGACTAGCGGATACAATGAGGCAGTTCTTC.

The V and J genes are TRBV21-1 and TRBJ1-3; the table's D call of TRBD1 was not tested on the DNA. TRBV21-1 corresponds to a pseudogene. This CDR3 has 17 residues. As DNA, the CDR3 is TGTGCCAGCGGAAGAGAAAATGACAGTGACTCTGGAAACACCATATATTTT. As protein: CASGRENDSDSGNTIYF.

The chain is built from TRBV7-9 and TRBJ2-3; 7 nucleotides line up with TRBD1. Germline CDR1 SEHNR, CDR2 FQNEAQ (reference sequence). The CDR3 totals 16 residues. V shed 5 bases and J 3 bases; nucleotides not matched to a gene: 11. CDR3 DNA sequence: TGTGCCAGCAGCCCAACAGGGGAACTCGTGACAGATACGCAGTATTTT. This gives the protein CASSPTGELVTDTQYF.

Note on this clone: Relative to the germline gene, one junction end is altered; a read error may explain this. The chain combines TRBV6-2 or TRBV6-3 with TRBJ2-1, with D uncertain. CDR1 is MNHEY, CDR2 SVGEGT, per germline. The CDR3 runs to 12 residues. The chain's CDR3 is CASTYPSDEQFF. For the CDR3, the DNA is TGTGCCAGCACTTACCCATCGGATGAGCAGTTCTTC.

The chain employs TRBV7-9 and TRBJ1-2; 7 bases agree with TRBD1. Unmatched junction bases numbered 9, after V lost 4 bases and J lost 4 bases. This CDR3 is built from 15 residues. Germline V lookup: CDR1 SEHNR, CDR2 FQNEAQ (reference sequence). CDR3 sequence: CASSSTGTEPYGYTF. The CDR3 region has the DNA TGTGCCAGCAGCTCGACCGGGACAGAGCCCTATGGCTACACCTTC.

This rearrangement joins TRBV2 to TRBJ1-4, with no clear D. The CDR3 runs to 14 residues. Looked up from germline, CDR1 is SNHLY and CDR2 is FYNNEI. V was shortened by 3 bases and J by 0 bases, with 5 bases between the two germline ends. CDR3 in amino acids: CASSDSATNEKLFF. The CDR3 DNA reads TGTGCCAGCAGTGACAGTGCAACTAATGAAAAACTGTTTTTT. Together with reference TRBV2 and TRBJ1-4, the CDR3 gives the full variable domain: EPEVTQTPSHQVTQMGQEVILRCVPISNHLYFYWYRQILGQKVEFLVSFYNNEISEKSEIFDDQFSVERPDGSNFTLKIRSTKLEDSAMYFCASSDSATNEKLFFGSGTQLSVL.

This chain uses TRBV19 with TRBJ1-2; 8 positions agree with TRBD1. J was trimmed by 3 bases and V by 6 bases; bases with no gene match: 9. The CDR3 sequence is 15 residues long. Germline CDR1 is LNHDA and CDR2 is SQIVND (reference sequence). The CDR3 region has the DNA TGTGCCAGTAGAGAGCTTTCAGGGGGCGACTATGGCTACACCTTC. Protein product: CASRELSGGDYGYTF.

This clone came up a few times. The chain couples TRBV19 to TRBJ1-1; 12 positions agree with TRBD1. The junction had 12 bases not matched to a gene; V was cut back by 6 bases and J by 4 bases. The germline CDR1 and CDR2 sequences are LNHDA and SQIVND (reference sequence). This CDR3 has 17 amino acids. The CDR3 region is CASRTGTGGRGGTEAFF. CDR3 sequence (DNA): TGTGCCAGTAGAACCGGGACAGGGGGCCGCGGGGGCACTGAAGCTTTCTTT. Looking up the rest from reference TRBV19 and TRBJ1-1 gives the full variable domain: DGGITQSPKYLFRKEGQNVTLSCEQNLNHDAMYWYRQDPGQGLRLIYYSQIVNDFQKGDIAEGYSVSREKKESFPLTVTSAQKNPTAFYLCASRTGTGGRGGTEAFFGQGTRLTVV.

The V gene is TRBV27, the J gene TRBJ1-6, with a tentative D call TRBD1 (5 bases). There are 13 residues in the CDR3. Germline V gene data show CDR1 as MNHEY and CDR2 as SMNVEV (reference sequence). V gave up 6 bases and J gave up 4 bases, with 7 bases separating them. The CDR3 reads CASSRVYNSPLHF. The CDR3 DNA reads TGTGCCAGCAGCAGGGTTTATAATTCACCCCTCCACTTT.

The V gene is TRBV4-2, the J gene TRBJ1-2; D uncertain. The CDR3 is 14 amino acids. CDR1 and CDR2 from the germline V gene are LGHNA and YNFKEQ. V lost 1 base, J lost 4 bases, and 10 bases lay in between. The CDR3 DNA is TGTGCCAGCAGCCAAGGTCTTGCCAGCTATGGCTACACCTTC. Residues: CASSQGLASYGYTF.

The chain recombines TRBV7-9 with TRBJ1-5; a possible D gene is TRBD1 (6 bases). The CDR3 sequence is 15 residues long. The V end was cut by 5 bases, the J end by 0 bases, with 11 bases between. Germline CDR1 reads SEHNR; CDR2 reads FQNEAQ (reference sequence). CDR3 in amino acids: CASSPGAFSNQPQHF. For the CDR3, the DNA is TGTGCCAGCAGCCCAGGGGCGTTTAGCAATCAGCCCCAGCATTTT.

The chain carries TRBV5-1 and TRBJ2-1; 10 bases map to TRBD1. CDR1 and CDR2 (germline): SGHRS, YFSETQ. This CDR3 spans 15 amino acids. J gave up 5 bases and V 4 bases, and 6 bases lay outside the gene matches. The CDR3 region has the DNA TGCGCCAGCAGCCATCCGGGACAGGGGAACAATGAGCAGTTCTTC. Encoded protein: CASSHPGQGNNEQFF.

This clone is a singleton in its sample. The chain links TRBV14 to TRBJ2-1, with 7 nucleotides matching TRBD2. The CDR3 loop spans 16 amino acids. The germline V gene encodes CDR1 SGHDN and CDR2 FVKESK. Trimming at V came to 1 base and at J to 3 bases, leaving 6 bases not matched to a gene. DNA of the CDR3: TGTGCCAGCAGCCAAGTCGCTAGCGGACTCTACAATGAGCAGTTCTTC. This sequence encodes CASSQVASGLYNEQFF.

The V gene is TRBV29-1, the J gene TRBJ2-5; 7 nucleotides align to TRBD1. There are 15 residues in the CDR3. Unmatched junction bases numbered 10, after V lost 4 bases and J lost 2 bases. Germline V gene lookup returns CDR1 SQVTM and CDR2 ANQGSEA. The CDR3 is CSVVLGRGLQETQYF. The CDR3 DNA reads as TGCAGCGTTGTCCTAGGCAGGGGGTTACAAGAGACCCAGTACTTC. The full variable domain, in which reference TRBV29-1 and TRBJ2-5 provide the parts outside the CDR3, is SAVISQKPSRDICQRGTSLTIQCQVDSQVTMMFWYRQQPGQSLTLIATANQGSEATYESGFVIDKFPISRPNLTFSTLTVSNMSPEDSSIYLCSVVLGRGLQETQYFGPGTRLLVL.

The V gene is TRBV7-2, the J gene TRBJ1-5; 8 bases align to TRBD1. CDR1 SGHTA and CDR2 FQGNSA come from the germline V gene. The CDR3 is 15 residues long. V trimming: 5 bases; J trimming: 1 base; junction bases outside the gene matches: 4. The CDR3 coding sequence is TGTGCCAGCAGCGCTAGGACAGGGAGCAATCAGCCCCAGCATTTT. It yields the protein CASSARTGSNQPQHF.

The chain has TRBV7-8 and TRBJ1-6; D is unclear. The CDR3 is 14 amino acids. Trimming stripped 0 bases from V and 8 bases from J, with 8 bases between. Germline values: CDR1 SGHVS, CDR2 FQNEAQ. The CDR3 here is CASSLASGHSPLHF. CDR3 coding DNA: TGTGCCAGCAGCTTAGCGAGCGGACATTCACCCCTCCACTTT.

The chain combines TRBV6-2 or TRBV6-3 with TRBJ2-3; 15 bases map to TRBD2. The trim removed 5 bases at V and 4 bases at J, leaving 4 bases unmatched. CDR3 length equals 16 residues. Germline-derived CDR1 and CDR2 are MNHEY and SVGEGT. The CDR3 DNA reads TGTGCCAGCAGTCAGTGGACTAGCGGGAGGGCAGATACGCAGTATTTT. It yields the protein CASSQWTSGRADTQYF.

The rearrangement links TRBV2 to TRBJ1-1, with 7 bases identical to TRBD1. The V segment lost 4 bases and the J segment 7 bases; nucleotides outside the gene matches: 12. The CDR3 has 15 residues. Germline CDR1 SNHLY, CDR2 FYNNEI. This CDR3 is CASSVARQTGNEAFF. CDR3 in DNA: TGTGCCAGCAGTGTAGCGCGACAGACAGGGAATGAAGCTTTCTTT.

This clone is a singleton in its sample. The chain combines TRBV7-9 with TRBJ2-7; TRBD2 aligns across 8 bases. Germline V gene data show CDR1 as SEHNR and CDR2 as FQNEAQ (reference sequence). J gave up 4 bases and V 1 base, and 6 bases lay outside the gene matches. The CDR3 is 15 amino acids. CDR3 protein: CASSLEGTRLYEQYF. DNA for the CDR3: TGTGCCAGCAGCTTAGAAGGGACTAGGTTGTACGAGCAGTACTTC.

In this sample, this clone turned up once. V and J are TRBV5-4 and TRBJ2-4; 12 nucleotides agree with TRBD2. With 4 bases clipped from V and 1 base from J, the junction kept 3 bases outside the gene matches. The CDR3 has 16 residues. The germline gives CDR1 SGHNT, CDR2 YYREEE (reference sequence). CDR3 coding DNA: TGTGCCAGCAGCCTCGGACTAGCGGGGGCCAAAAACATTCAGTACTTC. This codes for CASSLGLAGAKNIQYF.